The clone carrying this T cell receptor beta chain turned up a few times. Assay used: immunoSEQ multiplex PCR; TCRdb lists only in-frame clones, some missing. The sample shows about 100,000 clones, approximately 83% of them seen only once. The record originates from a study of PD-1 blockade in mismatch repair-deficient tumors. PCR or immunohistochemistry showed mismatch repair deficiency in every enrolled patient. The CDR3 extends over 14 amino acids. The J segment lost 5 bases and the V segment lost 0 bases, leaving 4 bases of the junction unmatched. Germline lookup yields CDR1 SGHDT and CDR2 YYEEEE.

Sequenced material: peripheral blood, taken approximately 36 weeks after starting pembrolizumab. The chain has TRBV5-6 and TRBJ2-5, with 7 bases lining up with TRBD1. This receptor was taken from an adult with mismatch repair-deficient cancer. The CDR3 is CASSLGDRAETQYF. CDR3 DNA sequence: TGTGCCAGCAGCTTGGGTGACAGGGCTGAGACCCAGTACTTC.